This entry describes one T cell receptor beta chain. As yet, its antigen is unknown. This entry belongs to a study of beta chain features in type 1 diabetes. Every sorted population was more than 95% pure. cDNA synthesis used the whole RNA isolate, giving expressed TCRB sequences. Sequenced by immunoSEQ multiplex PCR; TCRdb stores in-frame clones only, minus some. The repertoire includes about 150,000 clones, about 9.4% of them detected once, and more than 0.45% sits in the top ten. Findings and caveats of the study: Within the patient group, naive, central memory and Treg TCRB repertoires appeared more similar to each other than within healthy donors. All four CD4+ subsets of Type 1 diabetes patients contained TCRB CDR3s that were moderately but significantly shorter.

Sequencing used central memory CD4+ T cells from blood. This sequence originates from a man aged 25-45 years with type 1 diabetes.

CDR3 sequence (DNA): TGCGCCAGCAGTACGATTACTAGCGGGACGTCGGATGAGCAGTTCTTC. Protein: CASSTITSGTSDEQFF. The V call is TRBV5-1, the J call TRBJ2-1, with 10 positions matching TRBD2. The CDR3 spans 16 residues. The V segment lost 5 bases and the J segment 8 bases; nucleotides outside the gene matches: 13. Germline CDR1 SGHRS, CDR2 YFSETQ.